This TCR beta chain was recovered during a study of shared T cell receptors in the human thymus. This CDR3 has 16 amino acids. Germline CDR1 and CDR2: SGHTA and FQGNSA. V lost 5 bases and J 4 bases, leaving 19 bases between the germline ends. The assay was immunoSEQ multiplex PCR, and TCRdb's table has in-frame clones only and misses some. The sample holds roughly 700,000 clones; 85% to 90% are singletons and the top ten take about 0.01%. This sample was also put to use in a study of human thymus T cells.

The receptor was isolated from a boy under two years old with a congenital heart defect. Sequenced material: thymocytes. The V call is TRBV7-2, the J call TRBJ2-3; maybe TRBD2 (6 bases). The CDR3: CASSPHCQRAPDTQYF. CDR3 in DNA: TGTGCCAGCAGCCCCCATTGCCAGCGGGCTCCAGATACGCAGTATTTT.